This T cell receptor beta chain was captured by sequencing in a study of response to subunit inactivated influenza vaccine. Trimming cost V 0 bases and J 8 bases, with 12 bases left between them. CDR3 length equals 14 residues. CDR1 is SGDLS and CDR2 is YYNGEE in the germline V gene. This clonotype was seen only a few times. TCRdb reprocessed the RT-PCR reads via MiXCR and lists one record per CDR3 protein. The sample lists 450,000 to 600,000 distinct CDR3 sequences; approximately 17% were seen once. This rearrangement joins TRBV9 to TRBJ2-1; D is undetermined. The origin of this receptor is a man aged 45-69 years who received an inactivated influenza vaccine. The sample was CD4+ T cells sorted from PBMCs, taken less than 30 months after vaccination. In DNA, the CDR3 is TGTGCCAGCAGCGTAGCTGTTCATTCCGATGAGCAGTTCTTC. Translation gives CASSVAVHSDEQFF.